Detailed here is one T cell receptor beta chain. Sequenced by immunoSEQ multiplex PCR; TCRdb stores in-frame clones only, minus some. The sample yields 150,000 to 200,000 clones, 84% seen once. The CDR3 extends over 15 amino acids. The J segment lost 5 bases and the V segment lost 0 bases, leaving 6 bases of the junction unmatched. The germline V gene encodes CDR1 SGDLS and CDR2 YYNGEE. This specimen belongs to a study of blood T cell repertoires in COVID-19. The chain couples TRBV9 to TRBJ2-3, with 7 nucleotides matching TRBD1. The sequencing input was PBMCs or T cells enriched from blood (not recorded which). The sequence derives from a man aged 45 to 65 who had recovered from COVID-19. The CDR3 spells CASSVVGRGKDTQYF. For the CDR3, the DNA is TGTGCCAGCAGCGTAGTAGGCAGGGGGAAAGATACGCAGTATTTT.